The clone carrying this TCR beta chain came up many times. Its antigen is unidentified. TCRdb called the 5' RACE reads again in MiXCR, with one record for every CDR3 protein. The table records under 1 million distinct CDR3 sequences, around an eighth of them present only once. This specimen comes from a study of identical twins. Study findings and constraints: Models predicted less out-of-frame TCR alpha sharing in monozygotic twins than was found.

The length of the CDR3 is 13 residues. Trimming shortened V by 5 bases and J by 7 bases, and 14 bases separated the two germline ends. The data were also submitted as part of a second study, on yellow fever vaccine responses in identical twins.

Sequences were obtained from PBMCs. This chain links TRBV12-3 or TRBV12-4 with TRBJ1-1; D is possibly TRBD1 (6 bases). The clonotype was recovered from a woman younger than 30 in good health. CDR3 sequence: CASSTGIENEAFF. CDR3 in DNA: TGTGCCAGCAGTACAGGGATTGAGAATGAAGCTTTCTTT.